This T cell receptor beta chain emerged from a study of cytomegalovirus exposure and HLA in healthy donors. Study results and caveats: CMV serostatus was the sole immune exposure data available. In a later analysis, most CMV-associated TCR beta chains appeared HLA-restricted. When a later analysis was performed, an Asian-associated ancestry cluster reportedly had fewer N-insertions than the roughly 730-donor mean.

The CDR3 has 17 residues. Trimming removed 6 bases from V and 2 bases from J; junction bases left unmatched: 13. The germline V gene encodes CDR1 ENHRY and CDR2 SYGVKD. A remark on this clone: Its antigen is still unknown.

The PCR had 60 Vbeta and 13 Jbeta primers. Some clones are missing from TCRdb's copy, which holds only in-frame ones; the method was immunoSEQ multiplex PCR. The sample carries roughly 170,000 clones, approximately 80% recorded once. This rearrangement joins TRBV10-3 to TRBJ1-2; 9 bases match TRBD1. Sequencing used PBMCs. The sequence was collected from a girl aged 2-15 years in good health and CMV-seropositive. CDR3 nucleotides: TGTGCCATCAGCTCAAACCGGGACAGGGAATGGAACTATGGCTACACCTTC. Translation gives CAISSNRDREWNYGYTF.